The source of this T cell receptor beta chain is a study of T cells after yellow fever vaccination. Findings of the study overall: Booster sampling recovered most clones from primary vaccination (approximately 97% CD4, around 88% CD8).

This clonotype was seen only a few times. The antigen is unknown. V was pared by 7 bases and J by 5 bases, with 18 bases between. Germline lookup yields CDR1 MNHNS and CDR2 SASEGT. The CDR3 is 14 amino acids. TCRdb itself ran the 5' RACE reads through MiXCR, one entry per CDR3 protein. The sample has about 550,000 distinct CDR3 sequences, approximately 21% seen once; the top ten hold approximately 15%. This sequence was found in a man aged 25 to 40 who received the YFV17D yellow fever vaccine. The J gene is TRBJ2-7, the V gene TRBV6-1; D remains unclear. This specimen consisted of PBMCs, obtained 15 days after the yellow fever booster vaccination. CDR3 residues: CASTHPTVLHEQYF. The CDR3 region has the DNA TGTGCCAGCACCCACCCGACGGTATTGCACGAGCAGTACTTC.